This TCR beta chain was sequenced for a study of shared clonotypes between healthy human individuals. Study information: Three plates each covered CD4 naive and memory; CD8 naive two, CD8 memory one.

CD45RO negativity and positive selection for CCR7 defined naive CD8 cells, a population that excluded terminally differentiated effector memory CD45RA+ cells. All the donors were Caucasian adults who lived in Nashville, Tennessee. As to this clone: Its antigen is not identified.

CDR3 size: 15 residues. V was pared by 2 bases and J by 5 bases, with 10 bases between. Germline V lookup: CDR1 LNHNV, CDR2 YYDKDF (reference sequence). Data came from immunoSEQ multiplex PCR; TCRdb stores just in-frame clones and leaves some out. The sample consists of millions of clones, just under 95% of them appearing once. Study results and limitations: A reduction in generation probabilities was seen for non-shared clonotypes relative to those shared by all four donors.

The origin of this receptor is a man between 18 and 29 years old in good health. The specimen sequenced was naive CD8+ T cells sorted from blood. The chain links TRBV15 to TRBJ1-6; D ambiguous. This CDR3 reads CATSRLQTDNSPLHF. In DNA, the CDR3 is TGTGCCACCAGCAGATTACAGACCGATAATTCACCCCTCCACTTT.